The 32 T cell receptor beta chains reported below all come from one sample, sequenced in a study of blood T cell repertoires in COVID-19 (dated by TCRdb to the early 2020s). The library was generated by the immunoSEQ multiplex PCR assay. The source is immuneACCESS, and TCRdb retained only in-frame sequences with V and J called. Part of the clones is not carried over; for the studies checked, unresolved V genes explain less than half of this, and the remainder is unexplained. The sample data list around 400,000 clones, and 89% of these were observed just once. The ten largest clones add up to less than 2% of the sample. The specimen sequenced was PBMCs or T cells enriched from blood (not recorded which). The receptor source for this set is a woman aged 25 to 39 who had recovered from COVID-19.

The chain is built from TRBV27 and TRBJ2-1, with 16 bases lining up with TRBD2. The V segment lost 5 bases and the J segment 7 bases; nucleotides outside the gene matches: 14. Germline-derived CDR1 and CDR2 are MNHEY and SMNVEV (reference sequence). The CDR3 spans 19 residues. CDR3 amino acids: CASSQPGLAGGLGWNEQFF. CDR3 DNA sequence: TGTGCCAGCAGTCAACCGGGACTAGCGGGAGGGCTCGGTTGGAATGAGCAGTTCTTC.

In DNA form, the CDR3 reads TGCGCCAGCAGCCAAGATCTTGGGTCAGGTAACATTCAGTACTTC. It specifies CASSQDLGSGNIQYF. V usage is TRBV4-1 and J usage is TRBJ2-4; D unclear. Germline lookup yields CDR1 MGHRA and CDR2 YSYEKL. V was cut by 0 bases and J by 7 bases, with 13 bases left in between. This CDR3 contains 15 residues.

This sequence joins TRBV5-1 and TRBJ1-1; no reliable D call. Trimming took off 2 bases at V and 0 bases at J, with 8 bases between the two ends. The CDR3 spans 14 residues. Germline CDR1 SGHRS, CDR2 YFSETQ. The CDR3 DNA follows: TGCGCCAGCAGCTTTTACGGGATGAACACTGAAGCTTTCTTT. It translates to CASSFYGMNTEAFF.

This clone appeared a single time. This chain connects TRBV5-1 to TRBJ2-5; TRBD1 aligns across 9 bases. In germline, CDR1 is SGHRS, CDR2 YFSETQ. The V gene end was trimmed by 3 bases and the J gene end by 5 bases; junction bases not matched to a gene: 8. This CDR3 has 15 residues. CDR3 in amino acids: CASSWGDRVIETQYF. The CDR3 DNA reads TGCGCCAGCAGCTGGGGGGACAGGGTCATCGAGACCCAGTACTTC.

This chain joins TRBV5-4 and TRBJ2-2, with 9 positions matching TRBD1. V gave up 3 bases and J gave up 5 bases; unmatched junction bases: 5. The CDR3 sequence is 15 residues long. Germline V gene sequence: CDR1 SGHNT, CDR2 YYREEE (reference sequence). The CDR3 DNA reads TGTGCCAGCAGCTCAGGACAGGGGAGGACCGGGGAGCTGTTTTTT. Encoded protein: CASSSGQGRTGELFF. The complete variable domain, with remaining parts taken from reference TRBV5-4 and TRBJ2-2, reads ETGVTQSPTHLIKTRGQQVTLRCSSQSGHNTVSWYQQALGQGPQFIFQYYREEENGRGNFPPRFSGLQFPNYSSELNVNALELDDSALYLCASSSGQGRTGELFFGEGSRLTVL.

The chain links TRBV6-5 to TRBJ2-3; 8 bases are a match to TRBD2. Germline loops: CDR1 MNHEY, CDR2 SVGAGI. The CDR3 runs to 14 residues. The trim removed 6 bases at V and 1 base at J, leaving 3 bases unmatched. CDR3 sequence: CASSYGGGTDTQYF. CDR3 DNA: TGTGCCAGCAGCTACGGGGGGGGCACAGATACGCAGTATTTT.

The V call is TRBV7-3, the J call TRBJ2-1, with D maybe TRBD2 (6 bases). The ends were cut back, 0 bases at V and 5 bases at J, with 14 bases in the middle. This CDR3 is built from 16 residues. The V gene's germline CDR1 is SGHTA and CDR2 FQGTGA. The CDR3 sequence is CASSLTSAGSNNEQFF. CDR3 DNA sequence: TGTGCCAGCAGCTTAACTTCGGCGGGGTCAAACAATGAGCAGTTCTTC.

The V gene is TRBV7-3, the J gene TRBJ2-1; 11 positions agree with TRBD2. CDR3 length: 12 residues. V gave up 8 bases and J gave up 7 bases; unmatched junction bases: 1. Germline CDR1 reads SGHTA; CDR2 reads FQGTGA. The CDR3 sequence: CASGTSGNEQFF. The DNA of the CDR3 is TGTGCCAGCGGGACTAGCGGTAATGAGCAGTTCTTC.

The chain combines TRBV10-1 with TRBJ1-6, with no clear D. The CDR3 extends over 13 amino acids. The germline V gene has CDR1 WNHNN and CDR2 SYGVQD (reference sequence). V was shortened by 3 bases and J by 11 bases, with 11 bases between the two germline ends. CDR3 sequence (DNA): TGCGCCAGCAGTGATGGACTGACAACACCCCTCCACTTT. Amino acid sequence: CASSDGLTTPLHF.

The chain joins TRBV9 to TRBJ2-2; D is possibly TRBD1 (5 bases). Germline V gene lookup returns CDR1 SGDLS and CDR2 YYNGEE. V dropped 0 bases and J dropped 5 bases, with 8 bases sitting between them. This CDR3 has 14 amino acids. CDR3: CASSVVQGTGELFF. The CDR3 DNA follows: TGTGCCAGCAGCGTAGTGCAGGGAACCGGGGAGCTGTTTTTT. Complete variable domain (other parts from reference TRBV9 and TRBJ2-2): DSGVTQTPKHLITATGQRVTLRCSPRSGDLSVYWYQQSLDQGLQFLIQYYNGEERAKGNILERFSAQQFPDLHSELNLSSLELGDSALYFCASSVVQGTGELFFGEGSRLTVL.

This chain links TRBV5-6 with TRBJ2-2, with TRBD1 identical over 8 bases. J gave up 1 base and V 4 bases, and 6 bases lay outside the gene matches. In germline, CDR1 is SGHDT, CDR2 YYEEEE. The CDR3 runs to 16 residues. The CDR3, as DNA: TGTGCCAGCAGCCAAGAGGGGACAGGGAACACCGGGGAGCTGTTTTTT. Translating it yields CASSQEGTGNTGELFF.

V is TRBV4-1 and J is TRBJ2-5; weak D call: TRBD2 (5 bases). The CDR3 covers 15 residues. V was cut by 5 bases and J by 2 bases, with 15 bases left in between. Germline V gives CDR1 MGHRA, CDR2 YSYEKL. The CDR3: CASSWGLGGQETQYF. CDR3 bases: TGCGCCAGCAGCTGGGGTTTGGGCGGGCAAGAGACCCAGTACTTC.

This clone was counted a single time. The chain combines TRBV5-1 with TRBJ2-1, with D possibly TRBD2 on 5 matching bases. Germline lookup yields CDR1 SGHRS and CDR2 YFSETQ. This CDR3 contains 14 residues. Trimming left V 3 bases short and J 4 bases short, with 11 bases between. As DNA, the CDR3 is TGCGCCAGCAGCTCCAATAGGAGGTACAATGAGCAGTTCTTC. As protein: CASSSNRRYNEQFF.

The CDR3 sequence: CASSQAGTSLGETQYF. CDR3 DNA: TGTGCCAGCAGCCAAGCCGGGACTAGTCTCGGAGAGACCCAGTACTTC. The chain uses TRBV3-1 (or the pseudogene TRBV3-2) and TRBJ2-5; 8 bases line up with TRBD2. The germline V gene encodes CDR1 LGHDT and CDR2 YNNKEL (reference sequence). The CDR3 is 16 amino acids. The trim removed 1 base at V and 4 bases at J, leaving 8 bases unmatched.

The J gene is TRBJ1-2, the V gene TRBV12-5; D is unclear. Germline-derived CDR1 and CDR2 are LGHNT and FRNRAP. This CDR3 comprises 14 residues. Trimming pared 3 bases from V and 7 bases from J, leaving 15 bases between. The CDR3 here is CASGFHEDRSGYTF. The CDR3 DNA follows: TGTGCTAGTGGTTTTCACGAGGATAGGAGTGGCTACACCTTC.

The V call is TRBV15, the J call TRBJ2-5; 9 bases line up with TRBD2. The CDR3 contains 21 residues. V shed 0 bases, J shed 2 bases, and the junction held 19 bases outside the gene matches. Per the germline V gene, CDR1 is LNHNV and CDR2 is YYDKDF (reference sequence). The CDR3 sequence is CATSRDTASGIIAATQETQYF. As DNA, the CDR3 is TGTGCCACCAGCAGAGATACGGCTAGCGGGATTATCGCCGCGACTCAAGAGACCCAGTACTTC.

The chain links TRBV5-3 to TRBJ2-3; 7 bases align to TRBD1. TRBV5-3 falls under the ORF class, with uncertain function. This CDR3 has 16 residues. Losses at the gene ends were 3 bases for V and 4 bases for J; bases not matched to a gene: 11. The CDR3 DNA reads TGTGCCAGAAGCTCCAAACAGGGGAAGGAGGCAGATACGCAGTATTTT. It encodes CARSSKQGKEADTQYF.

The chain links TRBV2 to TRBJ1-2; D possibly corresponds to TRBD1 (5 bases). Per germline, CDR1 SNHLY and CDR2 FYNNEI. The CDR3 length is 16 residues. Trimming took off 5 bases at V and 3 bases at J, with 19 bases between the two ends. The chain's CDR3 is CASSQSGGGNHYGYTF. The CDR3 bases are TGTGCCAGCAGTCAGAGCGGGGGAGGCAACCACTATGGCTACACCTTC.

J is TRBJ2-5 and V is TRBV3-1 (or the pseudogene TRBV3-2), with D possibly matching TRBD2 (5 bases). V was pared by 6 bases and J by 6 bases, with 20 bases between. CDR1 is LGHDT and CDR2 is YNNKEL in the germline V gene (reference sequence). The CDR3 contains 15 residues. CDR3 nucleotide sequence: TGTGCCAGCAGTCTCGCCGACATGAGGGAAAAGACCCAGTACTTC. It translates to CASSLADMREKTQYF.

This sequence joins TRBV18 and TRBJ1-6; the match to TRBD1 covers 8 bases. Per the germline V gene, CDR1 is KGHSH and CDR2 is LQKENI. V shed 6 bases, J shed 6 bases, and the junction held 7 bases outside the gene matches. The CDR3 covers 15 residues. In nucleotides, the CDR3 is TGTGCCAGCTCCTGGGACAGGAGATCTAATTCACCCCTCCACTTT. It codes for CASSWDRRSNSPLHF.

This clone was counted once. The chain uses TRBV6-2 or TRBV6-3 and TRBJ2-5; possibly TRBD2 for D (5 bases). V lost 0 bases and J lost 7, with 6 bases in between. This CDR3 is 12 amino acids long. The germline gives CDR1 MNHEY, CDR2 SVGEGT. CDR3 bases: TGTGCCAGCAGTTACTCGAGCGGGACCCAGTACTTC. It yields the protein CASSYSSGTQYF.

V and J are TRBV19 and TRBJ1-3; no clear D gene. V lost 5 bases, J lost 4 bases, and 6 bases lay in between. CDR3 length: 12 amino acids. Germline assignment: CDR1 LNHDA and CDR2 SQIVND (reference sequence). The CDR3 loop reads CASSFVGNTIYF. As DNA, the CDR3 is TGTGCCAGTAGTTTCGTAGGAAACACCATATATTTT.

This clone was recorded only once. The chain has TRBV7-3 and TRBJ2-7; a possible D gene is TRBD2 (7 bases). Germline CDR1 reads SGHTA; CDR2 reads FQGTGA. V was shortened by 5 bases and J by 5 bases, with 10 bases between the two germline ends. This CDR3 is 12 amino acids long. The CDR3 reads CASSPGGNEQYF. The CDR3 DNA sequence: TGTGCCAGCAGCCCGGGGGGCAACGAGCAGTACTTC. Filled out from reference TRBV7-3 and TRBJ2-7, the complete variable domain reads GAGVSQTPSNKVTEKGKYVELRCDPISGHTALYWYRQSLGQGPEFLIYFQGTGAADDSGLPNDRFFAVRPEGSVSTLKIQRTERGDSAVYLCASSPGGNEQYFGPGTRLTVT.

The rearrangement joins TRBV30 to TRBJ1-2, with TRBD1 matching 10 bases. With 2 bases clipped from V and 2 bases from J, the junction kept 8 bases outside the gene matches. The germline V gene has CDR1 GTSNPN and CDR2 SVGIG (reference sequence). The CDR3 runs 16 residues. The CDR3 loop is CAWSPGQGRSNYGYTF. CDR3 DNA: TGTGCCTGGAGTCCGGGACAGGGGAGGTCGAACTATGGCTACACCTTC.

The chain combines TRBV6-5 with TRBJ1-6, with D possibly being TRBD1 (5 bases). CDR3 length: 13 residues. Germline V gene data show CDR1 as MNHEY and CDR2 as SVGAGI. V dropped 9 bases and J dropped 8 bases, with 14 bases sitting between them. CDR3 DNA: TGTGCCAGTAACCAGGGCGTCTATTCACCCCTCCACTTT. Translating gives CASNQGVYSPLHF.

The genes are TRBV19 and TRBJ1-1, with TRBD1 matching 7 bases. J gave up 8 bases and V 7 bases, and 10 bases lay outside the gene matches. The CDR3 is made up of 13 amino acids. The germline gives CDR1 LNHDA, CDR2 SQIVND (reference sequence). The CDR3 nucleotides are TGTGCCAGTACCATAGCTACAGGGGTCGAAGCTTTCTTT. Its translation is CASTIATGVEAFF.

The gene calls are TRBV5-4 and TRBJ2-7, with D perhaps TRBD2 (6 bases). The CDR3 length is 14 residues. Trimming left V 4 bases short and J 1 base short, with 12 bases between. Germline values: CDR1 SGHNT, CDR2 YYREEE (reference sequence). In nucleotides, the CDR3 is TGTGCCAGCAGCCCCCGGCGGGAATCCTACGAGCAGTACTTC. Translating gives CASSPRRESYEQYF. Full variable domain (outside the CDR3, taken from reference TRBV5-4 and TRBJ2-7): ETGVTQSPTHLIKTRGQQVTLRCSSQSGHNTVSWYQQALGQGPQFIFQYYREEENGRGNFPPRFSGLQFPNYSSELNVNALELDDSALYLCASSPRRESYEQYFGPGTRLTVT.

The chain has TRBV5-5 and TRBJ2-5; 8 bases are a match to TRBD2. Trimming removed 0 bases from V and 4 bases from J; junction bases left unmatched: 5. The CDR3 runs to 15 residues. In germline, CDR1 is SGHKS, CDR2 YYEKEE (reference sequence). The DNA for the CDR3 is TGTGCCAGCAGCTTGGATGGACTAGCCTCAGAGACCCAGTACTTC. Protein product: CASSLDGLASETQYF.

This clone has only one observation. The V call is TRBV24-1, the J call TRBJ2-1, with D tentatively TRBD2 (6 bases). Trimming stripped 4 bases from V and 10 bases from J, with 10 bases between. CDR3 size: 12 residues. CDR1 and CDR2 from the germline V gene are KGHDR and SFDVKD. CDR3 in amino acids: CATSDPGEEQFF. The CDR3 DNA reads TGTGCCACCAGTGACCCGGGAGAGGAGCAGTTCTTC.

This clone was seen more than once but under ten times. The chain is built from TRBV11-2 and TRBJ1-3; D uncertain. The CDR3 length is 16 residues. Per the germline V gene, CDR1 is SGHAT and CDR2 is FQNNGV. Trimming shortened V by 0 bases and J by 2 bases, and 11 bases separated the two germline ends. In DNA, the CDR3 is TGTGCCAGCAGCTTAGATCGGGTCTCTACTGGAAACACCATATATTTT. Protein: CASSLDRVSTGNTIYF.

This chain links TRBV27 with TRBJ2-3; 7 bases match TRBD2. Germline CDR1 reads MNHEY; CDR2 reads SMNVEV (reference sequence). CDR3 length: 16 residues. Trimming at V came to 2 bases and at J to 3 bases, leaving 8 bases not matched to a gene. The CDR3 region is CASSLVGGLPTDTQYF. Written as DNA, the CDR3 is TGTGCCAGCAGTTTAGTGGGAGGGTTACCTACAGATACGCAGTATTTT.

This sequence joins TRBV30 and TRBJ1-1, with TRBD1 as a possible D gene (5 bases). The V end lost 7 bases, the J end lost 2 bases, and 11 bases lay between the germline ends. The CDR3 contains 12 residues. Germline V gives CDR1 GTSNPN, CDR2 SVGIG (reference sequence). The CDR3 DNA sequence: TGTGCCTTAAACCAGGGCAACACTGAAGCTTTCTTT. This codes for CALNQGNTEAFF.